This is a list of T cell receptor beta chains from one sample in a study of T-cell memory formation after mild COVID-19. TCRdb re-called the 5' RACE reads with MiXCR, one entry per CDR3 protein. Of fewer than 600,000 distinct CDR3 sequences in the sample, about a fifth were seen once. Source material: PBMCs or a T cell subset sorted from them (not recorded which). The source is an adult woman who had mild COVID-19 (a few samples of this study predate the infection). Cell type and time point are not known. The CDR3 runs from the conserved cysteine through the conserved F or W.

TRBJ2-5,TRBV29-1,CSGGPSMSRPGRETQYF
TRBJ2-7,TRBV14,CASSQPGGQGSSYEQYF
TRBJ2-3,TRBV7-2,CASSFHQGVTDTQYF
TRBJ2-3,TRBV27,CASSLQNYLTDTQYF
TRBJ2-1,TRBV9,CASSVDGVSEEQFF
TRBJ2-2,TRBV4-2,CASSQTTGFNTGELFF
TRBJ1-2,TRBV20-1,CSAAELGGYTF
TRBJ2-7,TRBV20-1,CSAQVWREVVEQYF
TRBJ1-6,TRBV11-2,CASSLTTVNSPLHF
TRBJ2-3,TRBV7-3,CASSLTNNPGTDTQYF
TRBJ2-1,TRBV7-8,CASSSTSGNWNEQFF
TRBJ2-3,TRBV7-9,CASSLGPESGNTDTQYF
TRBJ1-5,TRBV6-4,CASSERENQPQHF
TRBJ1-1,TRBV19,CASIPSGQDLMNTEAFF
TRBJ1-3,TRBV7-8,CASSPRSSGNTIYF
TRBJ2-1,TRBV5-4,CASSRMGLPRGNEQFF
TRBJ2-1,TRBV24-1,CATSDGTVLYNEQFF
TRBJ2-7,TRBV12-3/TRBV12-4,CASSFGPTYEQYF
TRBJ2-7,TRBV5-5,CASSSAPRGTSYEQYF
TRBJ1-6,TRBV7-3,CASSLESRGRNSPLHF
TRBJ2-7,TRBV10-3,CAIRGDDVSYEQYF
TRBJ2-1,TRBV7-7,CASSPGPEQYNEQFF
TRBJ2-3,TRBV20-1,CSALPSADTQYF
TRBJ1-1,TRBV7-9,CASSLKDVRAFF
TRBJ1-5,TRBV15,CATSPLGGVSNQPQHF
TRBJ2-2,TRBV27,CASSLRAAGGPSTGELFF
TRBJ1-5,TRBV10-3,CAIRGEGDQPQHF
TRBJ2-1,TRBV7-9,CASSSPGGPGREQFF
TRBJ2-3,TRBV4-1,CASSPDLTSGAAKADTQYF
TRBJ2-7,TRBV2,CASSEARNEQYF
TRBJ2-1,TRBV19,CASRFPGGHNEQFF
TRBJ2-7,TRBV27,CASSLSRNSYEQYF
TRBJ1-3,TRBV12-3/TRBV12-4,CASSQAGNTIYF
TRBJ1-3,TRBV7-6,CASSPASSGNTIYF
TRBJ2-5,TRBV4-1,CASSRPGGTAETQYF
TRBJ2-5,TRBV7-2,CASTNDGTSAETQYF
TRBJ2-5,TRBV12-3/TRBV12-4,CASSRETVSKETQYF
TRBJ2-2,TRBV5-6,CASSLVTRELFF
TRBJ2-3,TRBV19,CASSTRGWGTDTQYF
TRBJ2-3,TRBV20-1,CSASGWEREGRTDTQYF
TRBJ2-3,TRBV12-3/TRBV12-4,CASTPARGVRGKQYF
TRBJ2-5,TRBV12-3/TRBV12-4,CASSRGVDGETQYF
TRBJ1-1,TRBV9,CASSVVGTEAFF
TRBJ2-2,TRBV7-2,CASSSRQGAATGELFF